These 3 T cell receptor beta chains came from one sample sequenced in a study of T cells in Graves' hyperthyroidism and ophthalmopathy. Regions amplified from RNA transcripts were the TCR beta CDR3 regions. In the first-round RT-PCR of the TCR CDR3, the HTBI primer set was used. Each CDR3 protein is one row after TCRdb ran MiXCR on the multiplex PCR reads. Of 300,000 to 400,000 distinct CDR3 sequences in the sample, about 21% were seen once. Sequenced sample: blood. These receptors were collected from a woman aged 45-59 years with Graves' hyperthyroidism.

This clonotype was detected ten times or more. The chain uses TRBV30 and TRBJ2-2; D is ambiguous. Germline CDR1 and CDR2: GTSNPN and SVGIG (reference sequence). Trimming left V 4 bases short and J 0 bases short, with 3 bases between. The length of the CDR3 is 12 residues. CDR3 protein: CAWNSNTGELFF. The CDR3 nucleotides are TGTGCCTGGAATTCGAACACCGGGGAGCTGTTTTTT.

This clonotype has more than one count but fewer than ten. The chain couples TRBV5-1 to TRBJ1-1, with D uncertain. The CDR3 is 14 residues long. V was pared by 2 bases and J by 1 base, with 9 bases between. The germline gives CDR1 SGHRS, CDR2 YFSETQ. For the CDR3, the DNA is TGCGCCAGCAGCTTTAAGGGTCAGAACACTGAAGCTTTCTTT. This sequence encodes CASSFKGQNTEAFF.

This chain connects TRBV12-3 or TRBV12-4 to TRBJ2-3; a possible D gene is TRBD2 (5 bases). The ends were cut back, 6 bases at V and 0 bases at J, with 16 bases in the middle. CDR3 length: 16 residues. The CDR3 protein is CASSLNSVSSTDTQYF. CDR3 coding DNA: TGTGCCAGCAGCCTTAATAGCGTATCTAGCACAGATACGCAGTATTTT.